The rows below give T cell receptor beta chains drawn from one sample of a study of blood T cells in healthy people across ages. MiXCR was run by TCRdb on the 5' RACE reads, yielding one entry per CDR3 protein. The profile covers 1.5 million to 2 million distinct CDR3 sequences, with approximately 39% appearing a single time and 23% taken by the ten largest. Source material: blood. The receptors come from a human donor in good health. Both conserved end residues are trimmed from each CDR3. Each record gives: J gene, V gene, CDR3 protein.

j_call: TRBJ1-5; v_call: TRBV7-9; cdr3_aa: ASSLDVFGTGQGQPQH
j_call: TRBJ2-6; v_call: TRBV6-5; cdr3_aa: ASSYLRSGANVLT
j_call: TRBJ2-7; v_call: TRBV11-3; cdr3_aa: ASSLGQSGSYEQY
j_call: TRBJ2-5; v_call: TRBV29-1; cdr3_aa: SVRRELQETQY
j_call: TRBJ2-7; v_call: TRBV6-2/TRBV6-3; cdr3_aa: ASSYGAVYEQY
j_call: TRBJ2-5; v_call: TRBV12-3/TRBV12-4; cdr3_aa: ASSPLRAGAGETQY
j_call: TRBJ2-1; v_call: TRBV9; cdr3_aa: ASSPRTSGGTGGNEQF
j_call: TRBJ1-2; v_call: TRBV12-3/TRBV12-4; cdr3_aa: ASSPWGREDYGYT
j_call: TRBJ2-2; v_call: TRBV11-3; cdr3_aa: TSSNWDRQNTGELF
j_call: TRBJ2-3; v_call: TRBV7-3; cdr3_aa: ASSQSQGSPDTQY
j_call: TRBJ2-7; v_call: TRBV5-1; cdr3_aa: ASSLSSRDSTYEQY
j_call: TRBJ2-4; v_call: TRBV10-3; cdr3_aa: ASGTGTEKNIQY
j_call: TRBJ1-2; v_call: TRBV20-1; cdr3_aa: GARTPGNYGYT
j_call: TRBJ1-2; v_call: TRBV15; cdr3_aa: ATSDWDRGFYGYT
j_call: TRBJ2-1; v_call: TRBV19; cdr3_aa: ASSIRSLGNEQF
j_call: TRBJ2-1; v_call: TRBV4-1; cdr3_aa: ASSPRAGYNEQF
j_call: TRBJ1-1; v_call: TRBV12-3/TRBV12-4; cdr3_aa: ASSLALGSTEAF
j_call: TRBJ2-1; v_call: TRBV20-1; cdr3_aa: SAHGLAGGNEQF
j_call: TRBJ2-7; v_call: TRBV5-1; cdr3_aa: ASSLEPFGTFSSYEQY
j_call: TRBJ1-6; v_call: TRBV11-3; cdr3_aa: ASSPGRASGSPIH
j_call: TRBJ2-7; v_call: TRBV4-3; cdr3_aa: ASSQDLSYEQY
j_call: NA; v_call: TRBV3-1; cdr3_aa: ASSQDPGYGYEQY
j_call: TRBJ2-1; v_call: TRBV2; cdr3_aa: ASFSGGAGNEQF
j_call: TRBJ1-2; v_call: TRBV3-1; cdr3_aa: ASSSRGVGGYT
j_call: TRBJ2-1; v_call: TRBV7-2; cdr3_aa: ASSLPSGVYEQF
j_call: TRBJ2-1; v_call: TRBV11-2; cdr3_aa: VSSLWASGGNEQF
j_call: TRBJ2-1; v_call: TRBV6-5; cdr3_aa: ASSYGQGLDEQF
j_call: TRBJ2-3; v_call: TRBV20-1; cdr3_aa: SANLAGSTDTQY
j_call: TRBJ2-7; v_call: TRBV5-1; cdr3_aa: ASNRNNRVVDEQY
j_call: TRBJ1-2; v_call: TRBV20-1; cdr3_aa: SPSVPGGGYT
j_call: TRBJ2-2; v_call: TRBV27; cdr3_aa: ASSDQGVIAGELF
j_call: TRBJ1-4; v_call: TRBV25-1; cdr3_aa: ASSEGGGARDEKLF